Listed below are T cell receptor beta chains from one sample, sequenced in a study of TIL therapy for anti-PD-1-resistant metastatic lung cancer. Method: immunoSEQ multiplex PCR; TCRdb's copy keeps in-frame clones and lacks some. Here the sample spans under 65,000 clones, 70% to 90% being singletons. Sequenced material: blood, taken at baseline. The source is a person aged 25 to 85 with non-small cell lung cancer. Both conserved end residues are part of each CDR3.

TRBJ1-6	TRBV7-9	CASSLGAGSLDNSPLHF
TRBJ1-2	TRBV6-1	CASSEGTGYGYTF
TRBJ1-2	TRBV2	CASSPGGYGYTF
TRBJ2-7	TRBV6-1	CASSAFQGAPSYEQYF
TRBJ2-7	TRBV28	CASRRPGTIYEQYF
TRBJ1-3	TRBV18	CASSTIEWTGGFDSGNTIYF
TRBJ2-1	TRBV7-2	CASSFGYGRGGYEQFF
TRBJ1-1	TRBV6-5	CASSRKGGLNTEAFF
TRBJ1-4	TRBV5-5	CASSPLRGGTNEKLFF
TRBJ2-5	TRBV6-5	CASSYSQGRQETQYF
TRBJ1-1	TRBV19	CASSIDPRVTNTEAFF
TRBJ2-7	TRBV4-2	CASSQDRAQSYEQYF
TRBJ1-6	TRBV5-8	CASSFHRGGSSPLHF
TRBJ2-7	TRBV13	CASSKYSGGRTYEQYF
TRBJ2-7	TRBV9	CASSVGRTVDEQYF
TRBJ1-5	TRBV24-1	CATSEQSNQPQHF
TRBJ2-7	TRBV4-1	CASSQDRGEQYF
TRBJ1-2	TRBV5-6	CASSLGRSLSNYGYTF
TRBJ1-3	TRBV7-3	CASSPTGGFGNTIYF
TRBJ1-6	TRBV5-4	CASSLPTANSPLHF